The 28 T cell receptor beta chains in this list originate from one sample, sequenced in a study of T cell repertoires in cytomegalovirus infection. TCRdb used MiXCR to reprocess the reads, holding one entry per CDR3 protein. The sample lists around 530,000 distinct CDR3 sequences, about 25% seen once, with roughly 13% in the top ten. The sequenced sample consisted of PBMCs. The receptor set was obtained from a human donor in good health (CMV status not recorded). Some clones in this sample may be carry-over from other donors' samples.

This clonotype was seen a few times. The chain links TRBV4-1 to TRBJ1-6; TRBD1 is a possible D gene (5 bases). Trimming removed 3 bases from V and 5 bases from J, with 17 bases in between. Germline V CDR1 and CDR2: MGHRA, YSYEKL. CDR3 length equals 17 residues. The CDR3 loop reads CASSQEGQGRDNSPLHF. As DNA, the CDR3 is TGCGCCAGCAGCCAGGAAGGGCAGGGAAGGGATAATTCACCCCTCCACTTT.

V and J are TRBV12-3 or TRBV12-4 and TRBJ1-2, with TRBD1 matching 7 bases. Trimming took 6 bases from V and 5 from J; bases not matched to a gene: 6. This CDR3 is built from 13 residues. CDR3 DNA sequence: TGTGCCAGCAGACATACAGGGGTTTATGGCTACACCTTC. As protein: CASRHTGVYGYTF.

The rearrangement links TRBV5-4 to TRBJ2-7, with 8 nucleotides matching TRBD2. This CDR3 has 13 amino acids. V dropped 7 bases and J dropped 0; count of bases not matched to a gene: 3. The germline V gene encodes CDR1 SGHNT and CDR2 YYREEE (reference sequence). The CDR3 DNA is TGTGCCAGCCAAGCGGGAGTCTCCTACGAGCAGTACTTC. As protein: CASQAGVSYEQYF. Complete variable domain (other parts from reference TRBV5-4 and TRBJ2-7): ETGVTQSPTHLIKTRGQQVTLRCSSQSGHNTVSWYQQALGQGPQFIFQYYREEENGRGNFPPRFSGLQFPNYSSELNVNALELDDSALYLCASQAGVSYEQYFGPGTRLTVT.

CDR3 region: CASSFGAGVRETQYF. The CDR3 coding sequence is TGTGCCAGCAGTTTTGGGGCAGGGGTAAGAGAGACCCAGTACTTC. The rearrangement joins TRBV12-3 or TRBV12-4 to TRBJ2-5; the D gene is possibly TRBD1 (6 bases). The CDR3 covers 15 residues. The V end lost 3 bases, the J end lost 4 bases, and 15 bases lay between the germline ends.

Points on this clonotype: One junction end disagrees with the germline gene, perhaps due to a read error. The chain links TRBV20-1 to TRBJ2-3; D remains unclear. The CDR3 spans 15 residues. Germline CDR1 DFQATT, CDR2 SNEGSKA (reference sequence). DNA of the CDR3: TGCAGTGCTGCCGTTGCCATCGGACGCACAGAAACGCAGTATTTT. It specifies CSAAVAIGRTETQYF.

The V gene is TRBV29-1, the J gene TRBJ2-1, with D tentatively TRBD2 (5 bases). The ends were cut back, 3 bases at V and 1 base at J, with 13 bases in the middle. In germline, CDR1 is SQVTM, CDR2 ANQGSEA. The CDR3 extends over 15 amino acids. The CDR3 nucleotides read TGCAGCGTTGACGTCCCGGGGAGTTCCTACAATGAGCAGTTCTTC. Protein: CSVDVPGSSYNEQFF.

The CDR3 is CASSRPPGFEQFF. The CDR3 nucleotides read TGTGCCAGCAGTCGACCCCCGGGGTTCGAGCAGTTCTTC. This sequence joins TRBV6-2 or TRBV6-3 and TRBJ2-1, with a tentative D call TRBD2 (5 bases). The CDR3 length is 13 residues. Germline CDR1 MNHEY, CDR2 SVGEGT. V shed 5 bases and J shed 10 bases, with 15 bases lying between them.

The chain couples TRBV18 to TRBJ1-1; D call uncertain. There are 14 residues in the CDR3. Trimming shortened V by 6 bases and J by 0 bases, and 11 bases separated the two germline ends. Looked up from germline, CDR1 is KGHSH and CDR2 is LQKENI. The CDR3 protein is CASSPSAVNTEAFF. The CDR3 DNA follows: TGTGCCAGCTCCCCCTCGGCGGTGAACACTGAAGCTTTCTTT.

A few counts support this clonotype. This chain connects TRBV6-1 to TRBJ2-4, with D hard to call. The V gene's germline CDR1 is MNHNS and CDR2 SASEGT. The CDR3 loop spans 13 amino acids. V was shortened by 7 bases and J by 1 base, with 8 bases between the two germline ends. As DNA, the CDR3 is TGTGCCAGCACCCCGGCGGCCAAAAACATTCAGTACTTC. This gives the protein CASTPAAKNIQYF.

V is TRBV4-1 and J is TRBJ1-5; maybe TRBD1 (5 bases). V was pared by 3 bases and J by 3 bases, with 18 bases between. Germline CDR1 MGHRA, CDR2 YSYEKL. The CDR3 contains 17 residues. In DNA, the CDR3 is TGCGCCAGCAGCCAGCCTGGGGGTTCCGCCTCCAATCAGCCCCAGCATTTT. It encodes CASSQPGGSASNQPQHF.

This chain connects TRBV7-3 to TRBJ2-3; D is uncertain. The V end was cut by 5 bases, the J end by 5 bases, with 11 bases between. This CDR3 contains 13 residues. CDR1 is SGHTA and CDR2 is FQGTGA in the germline V gene. For the CDR3, the DNA is TGTGCCAGCAGCAGGGATTGGGGAGATACGCAGTATTTT. This sequence encodes CASSRDWGDTQYF.

This clonotype was recorded many times. The rearrangement joins TRBV12-3 or TRBV12-4 to TRBJ1-1, with no clear D. The CDR3 loop spans 13 amino acids. V was shortened by 2 bases and J by 6 bases, with 10 bases between the two germline ends. The DNA for the CDR3 is TGTGCCAGCAGTTTAAAAGGAGGAGCTGAAGCTTTCTTT. Protein sequence: CASSLKGGAEAFF.

This clonotype occurred a few times. The V call is TRBV19, the J call TRBJ1-1, with D maybe TRBD1 (5 bases). There are 13 residues in the CDR3. CDR1 and CDR2 from the germline V gene are LNHDA and SQIVND (reference sequence). Trimming took off 11 bases at V and 0 bases at J, with 13 bases between the two ends. The chain's CDR3 is CAARAGVNTEAFF. DNA of the CDR3: TGTGCCGCCCGGGCGGGGGTGAACACTGAAGCTTTCTTT.

The chain joins TRBV24-1 to TRBJ2-6; D tentatively fits TRBD1 or TRBD2 (5 bases each). CDR3 length: 17 amino acids. The V and J ends lost 2 bases and 4 bases respectively, with 14 bases between them. Germline assignment: CDR1 KGHDR and CDR2 SFDVKD. CDR3 protein: CATSDSLGTVGANVLTF. The CDR3 region has the DNA TGTGCCACCAGTGATTCCCTCGGGACCGTAGGGGCCAACGTCCTGACTTTC.

This clonotype appeared a few times. V is TRBV19 and J is TRBJ2-1, with TRBD2 matching over 7 bases. Germline CDR1 and CDR2: LNHDA and SQIVND (reference sequence). The ends lost 1 base at V and 9 bases at J; junction bases unmatched: 9. The CDR3 is 15 amino acids. CDR3 nucleotide sequence: TGTGCCAGTAGTATAGCGGGCGGGAGTATTAGTGAGCAGTTCTTC. This encodes CASSIAGGSISEQFF.

The chain joins TRBV12-3 or TRBV12-4 to TRBJ2-2, with 7 bases fitting TRBD1. Trimming took 6 bases from V and 4 from J; bases not matched to a gene: 5. CDR3 length: 14 amino acids. DNA of the CDR3: TGTGCCAGCAGATCGGGACAGCCCACCGGGGAGCTGTTTTTT. Translating it yields CASRSGQPTGELFF.

This clonotype was detected ten times or more. V gene TRBV7-2 combines with J gene TRBJ2-2; 12 nucleotides line up with TRBD2. The CDR3 extends over 16 amino acids. The germline V gene has CDR1 SGHTA and CDR2 FQGNSA. J gave up 1 base and V 5 bases, and 2 bases lay outside the gene matches. CDR3 amino acids: CASSKGLAGNTGELFF. As DNA, the CDR3 is TGTGCCAGCAGCAAGGGACTAGCGGGGAACACCGGGGAGCTGTTTTTT.

This clonotype was detected only a few times. The chain recombines TRBV6-5 with TRBJ2-2; no definite D call. V was pared by 5 bases and J by 2 bases, with 9 bases between. The CDR3 is made up of 14 amino acids. Looked up from germline, CDR1 is MNHEY and CDR2 is SVGAGI. The CDR3 DNA reads as TGTGCCAGCAGTAGGGTTAGAAACACCGGGGAGCTGTTTTTT. Its translation: CASSRVRNTGELFF.

V and J are TRBV28 and TRBJ2-7; D perhaps matches TRBD1 (6 bases). CDR1 and CDR2 from the germline V gene are MDHEN and SYDVKM. The CDR3 is 13 residues long. Trimming took 9 bases from V and 7 from J, leaving 19 bases between them. The CDR3 DNA reads TGTGCCAGTGGGAAGGACAGTTCGGAAGAGCAGTACTTC. This gives the protein CASGKDSSEEQYF.

This clonotype was observed a few times. The chain uses TRBV11-2 and TRBJ2-5; 8 nucleotides align to TRBD2. V dropped 5 bases and J dropped 2; count of bases not matched to a gene: 7. The CDR3 covers 15 residues. Per germline, CDR1 SGHAT and CDR2 FQNNGV. CDR3 amino acids: CASSLAGTRQETQYF. CDR3 DNA: TGTGCCAGCAGCCTAGCCGGGACTAGACAAGAGACCCAGTACTTC. Full variable domain (outside the CDR3, taken from reference TRBV11-2 and TRBJ2-5): EAGVAQSPRYKIIEKRQSVAFWCNPISGHATLYWYQQILGQGPKLLIQFQNNGVVDDSQLPKDRFSAERLKGVDSTLKIQPAKLEDSAVYLCASSLAGTRQETQYFGPGTRLLVL.

This rearrangement joins TRBV29-1 to TRBJ1-1; TRBD1 aligns across 8 bases. J was trimmed by 4 bases and V by 6 bases; bases with no gene match: 4. This CDR3 is 12 amino acids long. CDR1 is SQVTM, CDR2 ANQGSEA, per germline. This CDR3 is CSVQDRATEAFF. Here the CDR3 DNA reads TGCAGCGTCCAGGACAGGGCCACTGAAGCTTTCTTT.

This clonotype was picked up many times. The J gene is TRBJ2-3, the V gene TRBV7-8; 8 bases map to TRBD1. Trimming took 5 bases from V and 4 from J; bases not matched to a gene: 8. In germline, CDR1 is SGHVS, CDR2 FQNEAQ. The CDR3 is made up of 15 amino acids. The CDR3 DNA sequence: TGTGCCAGCAGCCCGGACAGGGTTGGGGCAGATACGCAGTATTTT. Its translation is CASSPDRVGADTQYF.

The chain has TRBV11-2 and TRBJ2-7; D is possibly TRBD2 (6 bases). V was pared by 5 bases and J by 5 bases, with 16 bases between. Germline lookup yields CDR1 SGHAT and CDR2 FQNNGV. The CDR3 totals 14 residues. The DNA of the CDR3 is TGTGCCAGCAGCCCCCGTTGGGGGGAGAACGAGCAGTACGTC. It encodes CASSPRWGENEQYV.

This clonotype was seen many times. The CDR3 DNA sequence: TGTGCCAGCAGTTTGGCAGGGGCTACCACCGGGGAGCTGTTTTTT. Its translation: CASSLAGATTGELFF. The gene calls are TRBV12-3 or TRBV12-4 and TRBJ2-2; tentative D call: TRBD1 (6 bases). This CDR3 is 15 amino acids long. Trimming shortened V by 3 bases and J by 4 bases, and 12 bases separated the two germline ends.

The chain is built from TRBV20-1 and TRBJ1-1, with a possible D match to TRBD1 (5 bases). V lost 8 bases, J lost 0 bases, and 7 bases lay in between. CDR3 length: 11 residues. CDR1 is DFQATT and CDR2 is SNEGSKA in the germline V gene (reference sequence). Written as DNA, the CDR3 is TGCAGTACGACAGTGAACACTGAAGCTTTCTTT. Protein product: CSTTVNTEAFF.

With regard to this clonotype: The germline gene is not matched at one end of the junction; a read error may be the cause. The chain recombines TRBV10-3 with TRBJ2-2; TRBD2 might be the D (5 bases). This CDR3 spans 15 amino acids. Germline assignment: CDR1 ENHRY and CDR2 SYGVKD. The CDR3 reads CAIGKARPNTGELIF. The CDR3 nucleotides read TGTGCCATCGGCAAAGCTAGGCCCAACACCGGGGAGCTGATTTTT.

This clonotype has just a few counts. The chain couples TRBV7-9 to TRBJ2-1; no reliable D call. Deletions cut 0 bases from V and 12 bases from J, with 9 bases between. The CDR3 contains 12 residues. Per germline, CDR1 SEHNR and CDR2 FQNEAQ (reference sequence). This CDR3 reads CASSLASIGQFF. The CDR3 nucleotides read TGTGCCAGCAGCTTAGCTTCGATTGGGCAGTTCTTC.

This clonotype was seen many times. This chain uses TRBV24-1 with TRBJ2-2; unclear D gene. V was clipped by 3 bases and J by 2 bases, with 9 bases between them. Germline V CDR1 and CDR2: KGHDR, SFDVKD. This CDR3 spans 15 amino acids. CDR3 protein: CATSDHHTNTGELFF. In nucleotides, the CDR3 is TGTGCCACCAGTGATCACCATACTAACACCGGGGAGCTGTTTTTT.